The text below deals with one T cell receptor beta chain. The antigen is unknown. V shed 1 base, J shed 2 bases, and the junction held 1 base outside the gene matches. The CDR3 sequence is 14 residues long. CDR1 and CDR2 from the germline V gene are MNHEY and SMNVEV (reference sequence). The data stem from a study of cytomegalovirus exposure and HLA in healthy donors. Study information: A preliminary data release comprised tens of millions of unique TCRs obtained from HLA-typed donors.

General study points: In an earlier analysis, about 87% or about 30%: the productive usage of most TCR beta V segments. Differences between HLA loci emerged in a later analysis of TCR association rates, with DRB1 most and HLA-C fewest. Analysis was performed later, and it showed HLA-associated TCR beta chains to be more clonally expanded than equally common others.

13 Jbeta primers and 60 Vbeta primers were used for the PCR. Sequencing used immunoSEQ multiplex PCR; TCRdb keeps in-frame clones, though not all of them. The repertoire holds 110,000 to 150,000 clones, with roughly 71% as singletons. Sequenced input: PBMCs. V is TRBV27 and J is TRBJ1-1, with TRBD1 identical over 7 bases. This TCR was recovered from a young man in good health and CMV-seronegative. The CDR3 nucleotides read TGTGCCAGCAGTTTATACAGGGGTAACACTGAAGCTTTCTTT. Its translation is CASSLYRGNTEAFF.